A selection of T cell receptor beta chains follows, all from one sample in a study of CXCR3-negative and CXCR3-positive naive CD8 T cells. TCRdb derives one entry per CDR3 protein from the 5' RACE reads, leaving out DNA. The table lists some 41,000 distinct CDR3 sequences, with about 2% in the top ten. The sequenced material came from naive CXCR3- CD8+ T cells from blood. The receptors come from a human donor in good health. Some clones in this sample may be carry-over from other donors' samples. The CDR3 runs from the conserved cysteine through the conserved F or W. The order of the fields is clone size, V gene, J gene, CDR3 protein. Expanded clones are given a class, and other clones once, few, many or no size at all.

NA	TRBV9	TRBJ2-3	CASSVAGTTDTQYF
NA	TRBV28	TRBJ1-2	CASSFRGSKSGYTF
NA	TRBV6-2/TRBV6-3	TRBJ2-7	CASSYFGGTYEQYF
NA	TRBV4-3	TRBJ1-4	CASSQAPTGGSEKLFF
NA	TRBV12-5	TRBJ2-1	CASGLVNEQFF
NA	TRBV28	TRBJ1-1	CASSYSTEAFF
NA	TRBV7-2	TRBJ2-5	CASSSSGGLGEETQYF
NA	TRBV4-1	TRBJ2-1	CASSTLVDEQFF
NA	TRBV7-6	TRBJ2-1	CASSLAVMGGYNEQFF
NA	TRBV28	TRBJ2-1	CASSTSGTVYNEQFF
NA	TRBV9	TRBJ2-7	CASSVGLGDEQYF
NA	TRBV27	TRBJ2-1	CASNNLGTSGGTEQFF
NA	TRBV12-3/TRBV12-4	TRBJ2-2	CASSHRDSNTGELFF
NA	TRBV28	TRBJ2-7	CASSLSPYTGGREQYF
NA	TRBV20-1	TRBJ2-2	CSARDAWGARVGELFF
NA	TRBV7-2	TRBJ1-6	CASSPRDLDRGNHSPLHF
NA	TRBV7-9	TRBJ2-5	CASSFRQQETQYF
NA	TRBV7-6	TRBJ2-7	CASSLGEDGGRYF
NA	TRBV6-6	TRBJ2-1	CASSYSMIRDRGNYNEQFF
NA	TRBV23-1	TRBJ1-5	CASPRGRGPNQPQHF
NA	TRBV14	TRBJ2-1	CASSQDFGQGSYNEQFF
NA	TRBV4-3	TRBJ2-6	CASSQEGQARSGANVLTF
NA	TRBV29-1	TRBJ1-3	CSVETGTSGNTIYF
NA	TRBV29-1	TRBJ2-1	CSVERRNNEQFF
NA	TRBV20-1	TRBJ1-6	CSARDLKGWTPLHF
NA	TRBV11-2	TRBJ1-1	CASSSFGPEITEAFF
NA	TRBV29-1	TRBJ2-5	CSVYASREETQYF
NA	TRBV2	TRBJ2-3	CASSVIKRIRGDAQYF
NA	TRBV14	TRBJ1-1	CASSQGKEGVPSTEAFF
NA	TRBV4-3	TRBJ2-1	CASSQAISSYNEQFF
NA	TRBV29-1	TRBJ2-1	CSADGSEGGDRFF
NA	TRBV5-5	TRBJ2-1	CASSWEGRSYNEQFF
NA	TRBV19	TRBJ2-2	CASKRDRYNTGELFF
NA	TRBV5-1	TRBJ1-1	CASSWRTVKTEAFF
NA	TRBV29-1	TRBJ2-1	CSVEFPQGTYNEQFF
NA	TRBV12-3/TRBV12-4	TRBJ2-7	CASSFADEQYF
NA	TRBV7-9	TRBJ2-7	CASSSSTNGQRPSYEQYF
NA	TRBV11-2	TRBJ2-7	CASSLGIGYEQYF
NA	TRBV5-1	TRBJ1-2	CASSLAQTGGSYGYTF
NA	TRBV10-3	TRBJ2-1	CATLGPANNEQFF
NA	TRBV4-2	TRBJ2-1	CASSQDGYLGVEQFF
NA	TRBV25-1	TRBJ2-7	CASSEYLPSLYF
NA	TRBV5-6	TRBJ2-7	CASSLGPTSYEQYF
NA	TRBV7-9	TRBJ2-1	CASSLSRTSDEQFF
NA	TRBV12-3/TRBV12-4	TRBJ2-7	CASSRQVSYEQYF
NA	TRBV6-2/TRBV6-3	TRBJ2-7	CASRPGVGTGTYEQYF
NA	TRBV30	TRBJ2-3	CAWPGLAGVDTQYF
medium-sized	TRBV28	TRBJ2-5	CASSLIGIGQETQYF
NA	TRBV4-1	TRBJ1-1	CASSQDRGFAEAFF
NA	TRBV4-3	TRBJ2-1	CASSQDRTVDYNEQFF
NA	TRBV29-1	TRBJ2-6	CSVQGTPGANVLTF
NA	TRBV29-1	TRBJ2-1	CSVVGGGYNEQFF
NA	TRBV29-1	TRBJ2-2	CSVAGINTGELFF
NA	TRBV5-1	TRBJ2-5	CASSFIRGSMETQYF
NA	TRBV12-3/TRBV12-4	TRBJ2-7	CASSFGDYPIEQYF
NA	TRBV12-2	TRBJ2-7	CASRSSYRDGNEQYF
NA	TRBV28	TRBJ2-5	CASRIEDRDQETQYF